This entry concerns a single T cell receptor beta chain. As yet, its antigen is unknown. The sample originates from a study of T cells in localized non-small cell lung cancer. Whole-study findings and limits: Clonality peaked in uninvolved adjacent lung rather than tumor. One tumor region alone was sequenced, and heterogeneity therefore remains possible.

TCRdb's table, derived via immunoSEQ multiplex PCR, lists solely in-frame clones and lacks some. This sample has tens of thousands of clones, with around 83% found just once. Germline V gene lookup returns CDR1 SGHDT and CDR2 YYEEEE. Trimming took 4 bases from V and 5 from J; bases not matched to a gene: 5. CDR3 length equals 15 residues. The rearrangement uses TRBV5-6 and TRBJ2-7; 14 positions match TRBD2. The sequence was obtained from a man aged 40 to 75 with stage II lung adenocarcinoma. The sequences come from PBMCs, collected before any cancer treatment. Written as DNA, the CDR3 is TGTGCCAGCAGCAGAAGACTAGCGGGGGGGGACGAGCAGTACTTC. Translated, it gives CASSRRLAGGDEQYF. Supplemented by reference TRBV5-6 and TRBJ2-7, the full variable domain reads DAGVTQSPTHLIKTRGQQVTLRCSPKSGHDTVSWYQQALGQGPQFIFQYYEEEERQRGNFPDRFSGHQFPNYSSELNVNALLLGDSALYLCASSRRLAGGDEQYFGPGTRLTVT.